The T cell receptor (beta chain) under discussion was sequenced for a study of shared clonotypes between healthy human individuals. Study-wide results and caveats: Naive CD4 clonotypes were shared across several donors at roughly 5.3%.

Comments on this clone: As yet, its antigen is unknown. At one end the junction does not follow the germline gene, possibly because of a read error.

Generated by immunoSEQ multiplex PCR, the TCRdb table keeps only in-frame clones and is missing some. The sample has over a million clones; 65% to 75% are singletons. The CDR3 is made up of 16 amino acids. Germline V gives CDR1 SSHAT, CDR2 FNYEAQ (reference sequence). The chain combines TRBV7-7 with TRBJ2-3; 11 bases fit TRBD2. The sequenced material came from memory CD4+ T cells sorted from blood. Described subset: CD45RA-negative fraction. The origin of this receptor is a man younger than 30 in good health. The CDR3 DNA follows: TGTGCTAGCAGCCGAGGACTAGCGGGCCTCACAGATACGCAGTATTTT. Translation gives CASSRGLAGLTDTQYF. The complete variable domain, with remaining parts taken from reference TRBV7-7 and TRBJ2-3, reads GAGVSQSPRYKVTKRGQDVTLRCDPISSHATLYWYQQALGQGPEFLTYFNYEAQPDKSGLPSDRFSAERPEGSISTLTIQRTEQRDSAMYRCASSRGLAGLTDTQYFGPGTRLTVL.